The 26 T cell receptor beta chains given below trace back to one sample, sequenced in a study of blood T cell repertoires in COVID-19. TCRdb's table, derived via immunoSEQ multiplex PCR, lists solely in-frame clones and lacks some. The data contain under 45,000 clones, 90% to 95% of them singletons. The sequencing input was peripheral blood. These receptors were taken from a man in his sixties with active or convalescent COVID-19.

This clone has just a few counts. This rearrangement joins TRBV7-9 to TRBJ1-2, with 8 positions matching TRBD1. This CDR3 region has 14 residues. The V gene's germline CDR1 is SEHNR and CDR2 FQNEAQ (reference sequence). V was pared by 1 base and J by 4 bases, with 2 bases of the junction left unmatched. DNA of the CDR3: TGTGCCAGCAGCTTAGAGACAGGGGCCTATGGCTACACCTTC. As protein: CASSLETGAYGYTF.

The chain's CDR3 is CASGRGVAQPQHF. Here the CDR3 DNA reads TGTGCCAGCGGGCGGGGGGTGGCTCAGCCCCAGCATTTT. The J gene is TRBJ1-5, the V gene TRBV6-5, with TRBD1 as a possible D gene (5 bases). Germline CDR1 is MNHEY and CDR2 is SVGAGI. Trimming pared 8 bases from V and 6 bases from J, leaving 14 bases between. This CDR3 is 13 amino acids long.

The gene calls are TRBV28 and TRBJ1-2, with 7 bases lining up with TRBD1. Looked up from germline, CDR1 is MDHEN and CDR2 is SYDVKM. The CDR3 covers 12 residues. J gave up 8 bases and V 3 bases, and 3 bases lay outside the gene matches. CDR3 DNA sequence: TGTGCCAGCAGTTTCAGAGGGGGCGGCTACACCTTC. Protein sequence: CASSFRGGGYTF.

This clone was counted a single time. The V call is TRBV12-3 or TRBV12-4, the J call TRBJ2-3; D gene ambiguous. V shed 6 bases and J shed 7 bases, with 14 bases lying between them. The CDR3 is made up of 13 amino acids. The CDR3 nucleotides are TGTGCCAGCAGCCCCACCCGGGTAAATACGCAGTATTTT. Translation: CASSPTRVNTQYF.

CDR3 loop: CASSPLRTGDRADTQYF. In nucleotides, the CDR3 is TGCGCCAGCAGCCCTTTACGGACAGGGGATAGGGCAGATACGCAGTATTTT. The V call is TRBV4-3, the J call TRBJ2-3; 9 nucleotides agree with TRBD1. V lost 4 bases and J lost 4; bases outside the gene matches: 12. This CDR3 is built from 17 residues. The germline V gene encodes CDR1 LGHNA and CDR2 YSLEER.

The chain combines TRBV28 with TRBJ1-2; tentatively, D is TRBD1 (6 bases). The germline CDR1 and CDR2 sequences are MDHEN and SYDVKM. V dropped 7 bases and J dropped 1 base, with 7 bases sitting between them. CDR3 size: 12 residues. The CDR3 sequence: CASKDSNYGYTF. The DNA of the CDR3 is TGTGCCAGCAAGGACAGTAACTATGGCTACACCTTC.

The chain links TRBV5-1 to TRBJ1-1; TRBD1 aligns across 11 bases. V shed 4 bases and J 4 bases; nucleotides not matched to a gene: 3. The germline gives CDR1 SGHRS, CDR2 YFSETQ. This CDR3 has 14 residues. CDR3 amino acids: CASSRGTGGTEAFF. The CDR3 region has the DNA TGCGCCAGCAGCCGCGGGACAGGGGGCACTGAAGCTTTCTTT.

The chain combines TRBV9 with TRBJ1-2; 8 bases map to TRBD1. V was clipped by 3 bases and J by 4 bases; unmatched bases: 5. CDR3 length equals 14 residues. CDR1 is SGDLS and CDR2 is YYNGEE in the germline V gene. CDR3 in amino acids: CASSAYDRGYGYTF. CDR3 DNA sequence: TGTGCCAGCAGCGCCTACGACAGGGGCTATGGCTACACCTTC.

The V and J genes are TRBV5-4 and TRBJ2-1; a weak D match, TRBD2 (7 bases). V was clipped by 4 bases and J by 5 bases, with 22 bases between them. This CDR3 has 17 residues. Germline V gives CDR1 SGHNT, CDR2 YYREEE (reference sequence). The CDR3 spells CASSLGGPVRADNEQFF. CDR3 DNA: TGTGCCAGCAGCCTGGGGGGGCCAGTCCGGGCGGACAATGAGCAGTTCTTC.

The chain couples TRBV4-2 to TRBJ1-3; 7 nucleotides match TRBD1. There are 16 residues in the CDR3. V lost 5 bases to trimming and J lost 2 bases; unmatched junction nucleotides: 9. From germline, CDR1 is LGHNA and CDR2 YNFKEQ. This chain's CDR3 is CASSIRTGPTGNTIYF. CDR3 nucleotide sequence: TGTGCCAGCAGCATTCGGACAGGTCCTACTGGAAACACCATATATTTT.

The sample holds one count of this clone. This chain links TRBV20-1 with TRBJ2-1; D is perhaps TRBD1 (5 bases). The CDR3 consists of 11 residues. V shed 3 bases and J shed 10 bases, with 10 bases lying between them. Germline V gene lookup returns CDR1 DFQATT and CDR2 SNEGSKA (reference sequence). Here the CDR3 reads CSASSGIEQFF. As DNA, the CDR3 is TGCAGTGCTAGTTCAGGGATAGAGCAGTTCTTC.

The chain has TRBV7-3 and TRBJ2-1; 12 bases agree with TRBD2. The length of the CDR3 is 17 residues. Germline lookup yields CDR1 SGHTA and CDR2 FQGTGA. The V segment lost 5 bases and the J segment 6 bases; nucleotides outside the gene matches: 11. The CDR3 region is CASSPSRLAGEVNEQFF. The CDR3 DNA follows: TGTGCCAGCAGCCCCTCCAGACTAGCGGGAGAGGTCAATGAGCAGTTCTTC.

This chain joins TRBV9 and TRBJ1-2; 10 bases are a match to TRBD1. There are 16 residues in the CDR3. J lost 4 bases, V lost 4 bases, and 10 bases had no gene match. Germline CDR1 is SGDLS and CDR2 is YYNGEE. The CDR3 loop is CASSPDGQGVFYGYTF. The CDR3 DNA follows: TGTGCCAGCAGCCCTGACGGACAGGGGGTCTTCTATGGCTACACCTTC.

This clone has a handful of counts. V and J are TRBV6-5 and TRBJ1-5, with D perhaps matching TRBD1 (5 bases). This CDR3 spans 13 amino acids. The ends were cut back, 6 bases at V and 9 bases at J, with 15 bases in the middle. Germline V CDR1 and CDR2: MNHEY, SVGAGI. The CDR3 loop reads CASRLGTVGPQHF. In DNA form, the CDR3 reads TGTGCCAGCAGGTTGGGGACTGTAGGGCCCCAGCATTTT.

This chain joins TRBV10-3 and TRBJ1-2; TRBD1 might be the D (6 bases). From germline, CDR1 is ENHRY and CDR2 SYGVKD. This CDR3 contains 13 residues. Trimming pared 6 bases from V and 2 bases from J, leaving 10 bases between. CDR3 DNA sequence: TGTGCCATCAGCCGAGACAGGAACTATGGCTACACCTTC. Translated, it gives CAISRDRNYGYTF.

CDR3: CAIRERTSGGARDTQYF. The CDR3 DNA reads TGTGCCATCAGAGAAAGGACTAGCGGGGGGGCCCGAGATACGCAGTATTTT. The rearrangement uses TRBV10-3 and TRBJ2-3; TRBD2 aligns across 15 bases. The CDR3 is 17 residues long. The J segment lost 5 bases and the V segment lost 6 bases, leaving 9 bases of the junction unmatched. CDR1 is ENHRY, CDR2 SYGVKD, per germline.

The rearrangement links TRBV28 to TRBJ1-2, with 8 positions matching TRBD1. This CDR3 region has 16 residues. CDR1 is MDHEN, CDR2 SYDVKM, per germline. Trimming removed 5 bases from V and 1 base from J; junction bases left unmatched: 9. The CDR3 reads CASSLTGTGNNYGYTF. As DNA, the CDR3 is TGTGCCAGCAGTCTAACCGGGACAGGAAATAACTATGGCTACACCTTC.

Remarks on this clone: This same CDR3 is encoded by further DNA sequences in the sample. J is TRBJ1-4 and V is TRBV5-1; a possible D gene is TRBD1 (6 bases). This CDR3 spans 14 amino acids. V gave up 0 bases and J gave up 8 bases, with 11 bases separating them. The V gene's germline CDR1 is SGHRS and CDR2 YFSETQ. CDR3 loop: CASSLGQGNEKLFF. The CDR3 DNA sequence: TGCGCCAGCAGCTTGGGGCAGGGGAACGAAAAACTGTTTTTT.

V is TRBV9 and J is TRBJ1-4; D may be TRBD1 (6 bases). Looked up from germline, CDR1 is SGDLS and CDR2 is YYNGEE. The CDR3 extends over 14 amino acids. Trimming shortened V by 4 bases and J by 4 bases, and 11 bases separated the two germline ends. In DNA form, the CDR3 reads TGTGCCAGCAGCCAGGACAGCTTTAATGAAAAACTGTTTTTT. Translated, it gives CASSQDSFNEKLFF.

The rearrangement joins TRBV6-1 to TRBJ1-2; weak D call: TRBD1 (5 bases). This CDR3 comprises 16 residues. Germline CDR1 is MNHNS and CDR2 is SASEGT. Trimming left V 4 bases short and J 8 bases short, with 23 bases between. The CDR3 here is CASSGRSGPPARGYTF. DNA for the CDR3: TGTGCCAGCAGTGGGCGATCAGGGCCCCCTGCGCGGGGCTACACCTTC.

This clone was picked up a small number of times. The chain employs TRBV28 and TRBJ1-1; 8 bases fit TRBD1. The CDR3 has 13 amino acids. Germline trimming cut 6 bases from V and 5 bases from J; bases unmatched to any gene: 5. Germline CDR1 MDHEN, CDR2 SYDVKM. In nucleotides, the CDR3 is TGTGCCAGCAGCCGACAGGGGCGGACTGAAGCTTTCTTT. This gives the protein CASSRQGRTEAFF.

In this sample, this clone turned up once. This sequence joins TRBV27 and TRBJ2-7, with D perhaps TRBD2 (6 bases). The germline V gene has CDR1 MNHEY and CDR2 SMNVEV (reference sequence). Trimming removed 3 bases at V and 3 bases at J, with 15 bases between. This CDR3 has 15 residues. The CDR3 DNA sequence: TGTGCCAGCAGTTTGGGACTCCACCCCAGCTACGAGCAGTACTTC. This codes for CASSLGLHPSYEQYF.

This clone has a single count. CDR3 amino acids: CASSSWLATQRTEAFF. The CDR3 bases are TGTGCCAGCAGTTCGTGGCTAGCTACACAACGCACTGAAGCTTTCTTT. V gene TRBV21-1 combines with J gene TRBJ1-1. TRBV21-1 constitutes a pseudogene. CDR3 length equals 16 residues.

This clone was seen a single time. This sequence joins TRBV2 and TRBJ2-7; TRBD1 agrees at 9 bases. The CDR3 has 13 amino acids. Germline loops: CDR1 SNHLY, CDR2 FYNNEI. After removal of 6 bases from V and 4 bases from J, the junction contained 4 bases not matched to a gene. The CDR3 DNA sequence: TGTGCCAGCAGCCCCGACAGGGGGTACGAGCAGTACTTC. Encoded protein: CASSPDRGYEQYF.

The chain carries TRBV5-1 and TRBJ2-1; 11 positions agree with TRBD2. Germline V gene data show CDR1 as SGHRS and CDR2 as YFSETQ. The CDR3 is 16 residues long. V shed 1 base and J 7 bases; nucleotides not matched to a gene: 7. This CDR3 reads CASSLLRLAGSNEQFF. For the CDR3, the DNA is TGCGCCAGCAGCTTGCTGAGACTAGCGGGATCAAATGAGCAGTTCTTC.

The CDR3 bases are TGTGCCTGGAGTGCGCGGGCCTATGGGCCCTACGAGCAGTACTTC. It yields the protein CAWSARAYGPYEQYF. The V and J genes are TRBV30 and TRBJ2-7; a possible D gene is TRBD2 (5 bases). V was cut by 1 base and J by 2 bases, with 15 bases left in between. The germline V gene encodes CDR1 GTSNPN and CDR2 SVGIG (reference sequence). The CDR3 is 15 amino acids.